This T cell receptor (beta chain) was observed in a study of vaccination and CD4 T cells after COVID-19. Sample treatment: roughly ten-day PBMC culture with coronavirus spike peptide pools or control peptides (ViraFEST assay). Once peptide pools had expanded antigen-specific T cells, ViraFEST sequenced TCRs. It was on days 3 and 7 that half the medium was replaced with fresh IL-2 medium. The V end was cut by 8 bases, the J end by 0 bases, with 14 bases between. There are 15 residues in the CDR3. Looked up from germline, CDR1 is SNHLY and CDR2 is FYNNEI. Points from the study as a whole: Convalescent patients had a median around 86% of reactive clones appearing only post-vaccination.

As to this clonotype: As yet, its antigen is unknown.

The Oncomine TCR Beta short-read assay was applied to DNA of cultured CD4+ T cells. TCRdb processed the PCR reads anew with MiXCR; each CDR3 protein has one entry. Here the sample spans 20,000 to 30,000 distinct CDR3 sequences, about 64% being singletons. Sequencing was performed on CD4+ T cells from blood, cultured in vitro. The receptor's source is a human donor who had recovered from COVID-19. This chain connects TRBV2 to TRBJ1-5; D call uncertain. CDR3 sequence: CASGRDHHSNQPQHF. The CDR3 region has the DNA TGTGCCAGCGGGCGGGATCACCATAGCAATCAGCCCCAGCATTTT.